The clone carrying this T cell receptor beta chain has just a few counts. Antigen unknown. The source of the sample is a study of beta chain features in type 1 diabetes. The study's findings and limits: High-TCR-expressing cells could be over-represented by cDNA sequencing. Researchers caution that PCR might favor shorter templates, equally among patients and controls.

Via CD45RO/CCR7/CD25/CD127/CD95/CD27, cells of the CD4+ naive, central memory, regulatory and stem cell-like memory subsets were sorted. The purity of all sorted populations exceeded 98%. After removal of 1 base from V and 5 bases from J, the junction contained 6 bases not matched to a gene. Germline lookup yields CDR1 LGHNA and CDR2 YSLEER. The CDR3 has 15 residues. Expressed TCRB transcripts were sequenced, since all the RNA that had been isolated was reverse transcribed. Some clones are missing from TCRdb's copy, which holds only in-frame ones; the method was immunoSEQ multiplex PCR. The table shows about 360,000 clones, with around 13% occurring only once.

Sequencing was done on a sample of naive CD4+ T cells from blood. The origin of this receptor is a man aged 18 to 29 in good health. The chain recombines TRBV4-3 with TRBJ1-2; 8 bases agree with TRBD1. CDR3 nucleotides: TGCGCCAGCAGCCAAGCGGACAGGGAATTATATGGCTACACCTTC. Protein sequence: CASSQADRELYGYTF.